This T cell receptor (beta chain) comes out of a study of cytomegalovirus exposure and HLA in healthy donors. In germline, CDR1 is LNHDA, CDR2 SQIVND (reference sequence). This CDR3 region has 13 residues. Trimming at V came to 6 bases and at J to 1 base, leaving 2 bases not matched to a gene. Turning to this clone: The antigen is unknown.

PCR used 60 Vbeta primers and 13 Jbeta primers. Profiling relied on immunoSEQ multiplex PCR, and the TCRdb table lists in-frame clones only, not all of them. The table has under 90,000 clones, about 75% seen once. General observations from the study: A later analysis associated 16,000 or so TCR beta sequences with HLA alleles at a 0.05 false discovery rate. Segments of the TCR beta V type were, in most cases, productive about 90% or about 30% of the time in an earlier analysis. Excluded: some indistinguishable V segments such as TRBV6-2 and TRBV6-3.

The TCR originated in a man aged 40-50 years in good health and CMV-seronegative. Sequencing was done on a sample of PBMCs. The chain is built from TRBV19 and TRBJ2-5, with 7 positions matching TRBD1. The CDR3 region is CASSDRVQETQYF. DNA of the CDR3: TGTGCCAGTAGCGACAGGGTCCAAGAGACCCAGTACTTC.